This T cell receptor beta chain appears in the sequencing data of a study of post-analysis software for immune sequencing data. The overall study: Disease courses included relapsing-remitting, secondary progressive and progressive-relapsing multiple sclerosis. Notes on the study in general: Patients had higher frequencies than controls of about 5 TRBV segments, including TRBV5-6, TRBV5-1 and TRBV20-1.

A word on this clonotype: Its matching antigen is unknown.

The germline CDR1 and CDR2 sequences are MNHEY and SVGAGI. The length of the CDR3 is 16 residues. V was clipped by 6 bases and J by 5 bases, with 23 bases between them. Tagging with unique molecular identifiers was a feature of the TCR beta cDNA libraries. TCRdb called the PCR reads again in MiXCR, with one record for every CDR3 protein. Altogether 600,000 to 700,000 distinct CDR3 sequences are present, over 45% being singletons, with the ten largest covering over 9%. The chain links TRBV6-5 to TRBJ2-7; TRBD2 is a possible D gene (5 bases). The sequencing input was blood. The sequence came from a girl aged 2 to 9 with multiple sclerosis. CDR3 in DNA: TGTGCCAGCAGGCAACCCGGACTGATCTCCCGTCACGAGCAGTACTTC. Translating gives CASRQPGLISRHEQYF.